The source of this T cell receptor (beta chain) is a study of persistence of HIV-infected CD4 T cells (dated by TCRdb to 2018 to 2021). Looking at the study overall: The median time participants had been on suppressive ART was eight to nine years. Proviral sequencing was used to assess clonality among infected cells, whereas TCRbeta sequencing gauged the clonality of all cells within each sorted population. Cross-participant TCR cluster analysis included roughly 8 participants for CMV and 6 or 7 participants for Gag. CMV- and HIV-1 Gag-responding CD4+ T cells were isolated from ART-treated individuals so that antigen-driven clonal expansion of HIV-1-infected cells could be examined. Peripheral blood samples of up to roughly 200 mL were taken at multiple time points, with the exception of two participants who underwent leukapheresis at a single time point. What the authors observed across the whole study: Antigen-responding cells were enriched for degenerate expanded CDR3beta sequences, which suggests convergent selection of CD4+ responses to CMV and Gag. Only a small number of individuals took part in the study, and the range of antigens tested was limited. TCR oligoclonality correlated with proviral oligoclonality within the same sorted populations. Bulk TCR analyses could not be limited to the rare CMV-responding cells that actually contained HIV-1 proviruses. TCRbeta richness in CMV- and Gag-responding cells was significantly lower than in anti-CD3/anti-CD28-responding cells; CMV-responding cells had higher oligoclonality than CD3/CD28-stimulated and Gag-responding cells.

The immunoSEQ hsTCRB assay version 4, run in survey mode, was used to sequence TCRbeta repertoires from genomic DNA. Genomic DNA was diluted to approximately 10 ng/uL, and up to roughly 1 ug per sample was used for TCRbeta sequencing. Per the authors' processing: TCRbeta data analysis was done in ImmunoSeq Analyzer 3.0, and diversity was calculated on productive nucleotide rearrangements. The improved Chao index was used to estimate lower-bound TCR diversity, and the Gini coefficient was used to estimate clonality using the Immunarch R package. Nucleotide rearrangements that differed but encoded the same CDR3beta amino acid sequence were counted as separate clonotypes. Differential abundance analysis found TCRbeta sequences that were significantly enriched in antigen-responding cells compared with anti-CD3/anti-CD28-activated cells. GLIPH2 clustered TCRs by predicted peptide-MHC specificity, both within individual participants and across merged participant data sets. What TCRdb holds here is the immuneACCESS table cut down to in-frame rearrangements. Part of the clones is not present; checked against another copy, under half of the missing clones reflect an unresolved V gene, and the others are unexplained. Clone size and the V and J calls come from that table; the DNA yielded D and trimming. The sample records roughly 13,000 clones, about 72% of which are singletons. In total, the top ten clones hold about a sixth of the sample.

Trimming removed 1 base from V and 1 base from J, leaving 9 bases between the germline ends. CDR1 and CDR2 were assigned from the germline V gene (reference sequence) as SGHAT and FQDESV. The CDR3 covers 15 residues, taking in both the cysteine and the phenylalanine. Only the CDR3 portion is preserved as DNA: 45 bases, with reading frame beginning at the first base. For this clone: Its recognized antigen is unknown. Base qualities are not at hand, and no much larger clone is one base apart.

The sample's treatment or condition, from its label and the paper: suppressive antiretroviral therapy. Lysates of CMV-infected fibroblasts at about 9.3 ug/mL were used to stimulate the cells. CD4+ T cells that responded were sorted based on upregulation of both CD40 ligand and CD69. HIV-1-infected adults in whom suppressive ART had been started during chronic infection were enrolled as participants. For at least 4 years, the participants' plasma HIV-1 RNA had been undetectable, below 50 copies/mL. To be included, participants needed a CD4+ T cell count above 400 cells/uL and a positive CMV serology. Before stimulation, PBMCs were isolated using density centrifugation and depleted of CD8+ T cells. For less than 20 hours, CD8-depleted PBMCs were stimulated with anti-CD28/CD49d costimulation, a CD40-blocking antibody, and enfuvirtide, which was added to prevent new infections. Sorting was done on either a Beckman Coulter MoFlo Legacy or an XDP sorter, and propidium iodide was used to exclude dead cells. For samples with more than one million cells, genomic DNA was extracted with the QIAamp DNA Mini Kit, and for all other samples the Quick-DNA Microprep Kit was used.

Sequencing used CD4+ T cells sorted from PBMCs after roughly 18-hour stimulation, obtained from a patient who received antiretroviral therapy. This sample's cell subset or site label indicates: CD40L+CD69+ CD4 T cells responding to CMV lysate. The clonotype was recovered from an adult man with HIV who was CMV-seropositive. Recombination linked TRBV11-1 to TRBJ2-3; no D gene is confidently identified. The DNA sequence is as follows: TGTGCCAGCAGCTTAGATCCGGGTCGCACAGATACGCAGTATTTT. It translates to CASSLDPGRTDTQYF. The entire variable domain, with the stretches around the CDR3 drawn from the reference TRBV11-1 and TRBJ2-3 proteins, is EAEVAQSPRYKITEKSQAVAFWCDPISGHATLYWYRQILGQGPELLVQFQDESVVDDSQLPKDRFSAERLKGVDSTLKIQPAELGDSAMYLCASSLDPGRTDTQYFGPGTRLTVL.